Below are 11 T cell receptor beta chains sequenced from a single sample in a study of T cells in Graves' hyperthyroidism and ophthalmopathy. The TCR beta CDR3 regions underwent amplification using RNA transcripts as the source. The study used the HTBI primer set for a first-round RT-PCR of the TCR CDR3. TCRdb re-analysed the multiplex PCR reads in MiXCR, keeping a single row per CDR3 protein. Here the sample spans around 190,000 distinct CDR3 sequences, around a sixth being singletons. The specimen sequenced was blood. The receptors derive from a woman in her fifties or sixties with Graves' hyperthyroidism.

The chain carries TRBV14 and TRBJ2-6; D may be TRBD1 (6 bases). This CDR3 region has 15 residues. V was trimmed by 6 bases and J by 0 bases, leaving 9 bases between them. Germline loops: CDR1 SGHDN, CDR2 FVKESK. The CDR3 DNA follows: TGTGCCAGCAGACAGGGCCCCTCTGGGGCCAACGTCCTGACTTTC. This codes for CASRQGPSGANVLTF.

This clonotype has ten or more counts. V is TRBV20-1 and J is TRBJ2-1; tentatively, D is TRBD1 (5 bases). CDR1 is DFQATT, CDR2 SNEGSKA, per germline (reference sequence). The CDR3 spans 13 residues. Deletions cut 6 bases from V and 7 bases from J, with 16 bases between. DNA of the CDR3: TGCAGTGCCCCCGACAGAATCGATAATGAGCAGTTCTTC. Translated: CSAPDRIDNEQFF.

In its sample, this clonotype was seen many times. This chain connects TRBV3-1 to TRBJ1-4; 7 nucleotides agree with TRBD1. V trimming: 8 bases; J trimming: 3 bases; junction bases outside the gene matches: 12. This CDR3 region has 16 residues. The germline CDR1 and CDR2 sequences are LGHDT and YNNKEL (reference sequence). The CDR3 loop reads CASSDRERLANEKLFF. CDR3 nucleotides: TGTGCCAGCTCCGACAGGGAACGACTCGCTAATGAAAAACTGTTTTTT.

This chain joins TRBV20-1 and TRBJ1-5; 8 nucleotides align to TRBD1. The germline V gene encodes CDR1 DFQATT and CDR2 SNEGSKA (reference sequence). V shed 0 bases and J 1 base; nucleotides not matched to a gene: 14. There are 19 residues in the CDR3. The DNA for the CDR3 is TGCAGTGCTAGAGATTCCAGACAGGGGCCGCGGAAGAGCAATCAGCCCCAGCATTTT. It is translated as CSARDSRQGPRKSNQPQHF.

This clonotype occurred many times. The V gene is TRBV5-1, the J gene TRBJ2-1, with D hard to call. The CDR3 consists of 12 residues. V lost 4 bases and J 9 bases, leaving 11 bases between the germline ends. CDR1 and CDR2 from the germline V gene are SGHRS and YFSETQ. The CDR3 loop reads CASSHENREQFF. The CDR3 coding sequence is TGCGCCAGCAGCCATGAAAACCGTGAGCAGTTCTTC.

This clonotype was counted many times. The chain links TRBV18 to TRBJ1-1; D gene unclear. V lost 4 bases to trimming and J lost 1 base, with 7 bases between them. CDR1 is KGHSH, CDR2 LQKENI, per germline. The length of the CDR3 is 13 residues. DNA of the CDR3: TGTGCCAGCTCACTATCAAAGAACACTGAAGCTTTCTTT. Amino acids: CASSLSKNTEAFF. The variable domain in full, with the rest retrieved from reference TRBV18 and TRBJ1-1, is NAGVMQNPRHLVRRRGQEARLRCSPMKGHSHVYWYRQLPEEGLKFMVYLQKENIIDESGMPKERFSAEFPKEGPSILRIQQVVRGDSAAYFCASSLSKNTEAFFGQGTRLTVV.

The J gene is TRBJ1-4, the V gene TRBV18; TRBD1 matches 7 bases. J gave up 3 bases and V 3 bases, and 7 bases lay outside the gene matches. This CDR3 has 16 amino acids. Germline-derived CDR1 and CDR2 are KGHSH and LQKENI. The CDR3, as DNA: TGTGCCAGCTCACCTTGGGGCGGGACAGCTAATGAAAAACTGTTTTTT. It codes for CASSPWGGTANEKLFF.

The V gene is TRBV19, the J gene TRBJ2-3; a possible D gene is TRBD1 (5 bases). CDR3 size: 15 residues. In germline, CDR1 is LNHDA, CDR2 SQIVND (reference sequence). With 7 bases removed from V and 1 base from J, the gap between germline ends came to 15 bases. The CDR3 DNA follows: TGTGCCAGTACCCATACAGGAGAAGGCACAGATACGCAGTATTTT. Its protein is CASTHTGEGTDTQYF.

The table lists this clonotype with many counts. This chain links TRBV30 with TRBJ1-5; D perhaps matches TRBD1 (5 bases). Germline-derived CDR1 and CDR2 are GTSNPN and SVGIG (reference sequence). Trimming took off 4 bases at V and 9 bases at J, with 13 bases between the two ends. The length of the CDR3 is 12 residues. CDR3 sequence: CAWNGPRGPQHF. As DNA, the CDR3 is TGTGCCTGGAACGGACCTAGGGGGCCCCAGCATTTT.

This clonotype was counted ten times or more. Here the CDR3 reads CASSYSGSTDTQYF. The CDR3 DNA reads TGTGCCAGCAGTTACTCGGGCAGCACAGATACGCAGTATTTT. V is TRBV6-5 and J is TRBJ2-3, with D unresolved. The V end was cut by 0 bases, the J end by 0 bases, with 4 bases between. The CDR3 contains 14 residues. Germline lookup yields CDR1 MNHEY and CDR2 SVGAGI.

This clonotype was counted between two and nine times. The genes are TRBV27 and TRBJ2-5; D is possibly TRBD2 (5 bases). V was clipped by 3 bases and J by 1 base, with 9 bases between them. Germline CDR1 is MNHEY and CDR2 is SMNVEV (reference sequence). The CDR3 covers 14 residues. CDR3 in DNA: TGTGCCAGCAGTTTTAGCGCTACCCAAGAGACCCAGTACTTC. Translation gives CASSFSATQETQYF.